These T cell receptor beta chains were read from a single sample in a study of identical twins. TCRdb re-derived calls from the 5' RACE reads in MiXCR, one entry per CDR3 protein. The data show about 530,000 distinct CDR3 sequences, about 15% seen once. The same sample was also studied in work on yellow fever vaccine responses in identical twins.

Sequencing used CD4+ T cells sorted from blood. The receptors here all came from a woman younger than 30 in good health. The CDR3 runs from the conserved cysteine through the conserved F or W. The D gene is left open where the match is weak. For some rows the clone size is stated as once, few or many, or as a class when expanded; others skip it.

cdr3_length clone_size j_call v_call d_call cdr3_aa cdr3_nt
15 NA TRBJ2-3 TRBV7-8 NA CASSRGQGRTDTQYF TGTGCCAGCAGCCGCGGACAAGGGCGCACAGATACGCAGTATTTT
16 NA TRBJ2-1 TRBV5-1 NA CASSLGGTSSYNEQFF TGCGCCAGCAGCTTGGGTGGGACAAGCTCCTACAATGAGCAGTTCTTC
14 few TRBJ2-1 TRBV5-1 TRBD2 CASSLTFGGNEQFF TGCGCCAGCAGCTTGACCTTCGGGGGGAATGAGCAGTTCTTC
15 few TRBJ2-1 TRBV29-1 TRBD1 CSVEDGRQGYNEQFF TGCAGCGTTGAAGATGGGCGACAGGGGTACAATGAGCAGTTCTTC
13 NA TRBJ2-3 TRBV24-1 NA CATSRQATDTQYF TGTGCCACCAGTAGACAGGCTACAGATACGCAGTATTTT
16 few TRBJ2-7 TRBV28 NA CASSFQGRESPYEQYF TGTGCCAGCAGTTTTCAGGGGCGCGAGTCCCCCTACGAGCAGTACTTC
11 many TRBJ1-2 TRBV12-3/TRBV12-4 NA CASASGYGYTF TGTGCCAGCGCAAGTGGCTATGGCTACACCTTC
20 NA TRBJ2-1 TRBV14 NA CASSEVPGRGGPQRYNEQFF TGTGCCAGCAGCGAAGTTCCGGGCCGTGGGGGCCCTCAACGCTACAATGAGCAGTTCTTC
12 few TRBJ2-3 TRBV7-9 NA CASGEWEDTQYF TGTGCCAGCGGGGAGTGGGAAGATACGCAGTATTTT
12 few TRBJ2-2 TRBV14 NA CASNTLTGELFF TGTGCCAGCAACACTTTGACCGGGGAGCTGTTTTTT
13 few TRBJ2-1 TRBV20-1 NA CSAMIPTHNEQFF TGCAGTGCTATGATCCCAACCCACAATGAGCAGTTCTTC
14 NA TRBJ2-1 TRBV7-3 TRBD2 CASSTSGSSNEQFF TGTGCCAGCAGTACTAGCGGGAGTTCGAATGAGCAGTTCTTC
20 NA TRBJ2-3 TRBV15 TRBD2 CATSRDPPGLAGGHTDTQYF TGTGCCACCAGCAGAGATCCCCCGGGACTAGCGGGAGGACACACAGATACGCAGTATTTT
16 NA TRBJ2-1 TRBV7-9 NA CASSGPGPARKGEQFF TGTGCCAGCAGCGGTCCGGGACCTGCCAGGAAGGGTGAGCAGTTCTTC
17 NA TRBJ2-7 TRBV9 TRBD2 CASSVSPGLAGGGEQYF TGTGCCAGCAGCGTAAGCCCGGGACTAGCGGGAGGGGGCGAGCAGTACTTC
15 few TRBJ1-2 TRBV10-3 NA CAISEGPGQAEGYTF TGTGCCATCAGTGAGGGGCCAGGGCAGGCTGAAGGCTACACCTTC
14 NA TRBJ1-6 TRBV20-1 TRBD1 CSVRTGSNNSPLHF TGCAGTGTCAGGACAGGGTCCAATAATTCACCCCTCCACTTT
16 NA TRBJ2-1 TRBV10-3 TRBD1 CATLGRSGQGTNEQFF TGTGCCACCCTTGGCCGATCGGGACAGGGAACTAATGAGCAGTTCTTC
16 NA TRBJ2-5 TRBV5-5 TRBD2 CASSLGRGGYQETQYF TGTGCCAGCAGCTTGGGTCGCGGGGGGTATCAAGAGACCCAGTACTTC
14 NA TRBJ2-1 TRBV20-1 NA CSASSQGSYNEQFF TGCAGTGCTAGCTCACAGGGCTCCTACAATGAGCAGTTCTTC
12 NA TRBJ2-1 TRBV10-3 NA CATAPVLDEQFF TGTGCCACGGCCCCGGTCCTGGATGAGCAGTTCTTC
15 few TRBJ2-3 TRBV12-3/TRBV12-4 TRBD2 CASSHRSGIVDTQYF TGTGCCAGCAGTCACCGTAGCGGGATCGTGGATACGCAGTATTTT
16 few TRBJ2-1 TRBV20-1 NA CSASVLLPGVYNEQFF TGCAGTGCTAGTGTACTACTCCCCGGGGTCTACAATGAGCAGTTCTTC
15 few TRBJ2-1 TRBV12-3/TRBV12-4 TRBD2 CASSFSAGGNNEQFF TGTGCCAGCAGTTTTAGTGCGGGAGGGAACAATGAGCAGTTCTTC
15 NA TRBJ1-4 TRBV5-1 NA CASSWGRIADEKLFF TGCGCCAGCAGCTGGGGGAGGATAGCAGATGAAAAACTGTTTTTT
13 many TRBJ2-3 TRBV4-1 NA CASSPQSGDTQYF TGCGCCAGCAGCCCCCAGTCGGGGGATACGCAGTATTTT
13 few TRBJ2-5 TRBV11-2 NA CASRFPSRETQYF TGTGCCAGCCGATTCCCCTCCCGAGAGACCCAGTACTTC
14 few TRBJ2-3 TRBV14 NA CASSQGMFTDTQYF TGTGCCAGCAGCCAAGGGATGTTCACAGATACGCAGTATTTT
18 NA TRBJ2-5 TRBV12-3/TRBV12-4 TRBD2 CARSPPLRGGPLGETQYF TGTGCCCGCAGTCCCCCTCTACGCGGGGGTCCCCTCGGGGAGACCCAGTACTTC
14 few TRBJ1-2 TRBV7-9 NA CASHSGGNSYGYTF TGTGCCAGCCACTCCGGAGGGAACTCCTATGGCTACACCTTC
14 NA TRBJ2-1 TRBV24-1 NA CATQLGGGNNEQFF TGTGCCACCCAATTGGGGGGAGGAAACAATGAGCAGTTCTTC
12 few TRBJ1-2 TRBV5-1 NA CASSSDLMGYTF TGCGCCAGCAGCTCGGACTTGATGGGCTACACCTTC
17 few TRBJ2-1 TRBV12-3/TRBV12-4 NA CASSLGLGLSSYNEQFF TGTGCCAGCAGTTTAGGTCTTGGACTGAGCTCCTACAATGAGCAGTTCTTC
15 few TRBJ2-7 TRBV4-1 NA CASSRGQATSYEQYF TGCGCCAGCAGCCGGGGACAAGCAACCTCCTACGAGCAGTACTTC
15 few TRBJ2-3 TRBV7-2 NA CASSLDFTSTDTQYF TGTGCCAGCAGCTTGGACTTTACTAGCACAGATACGCAGTATTTT
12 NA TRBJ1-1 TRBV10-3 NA CASGTVRTEAFF TGTGCCAGCGGGACGGTGAGAACTGAAGCTTTCTTT
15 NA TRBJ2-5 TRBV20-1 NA CSAREGARESETQYF TGCAGTGCTAGAGAGGGCGCCCGCGAGTCGGAGACCCAGTACTTC
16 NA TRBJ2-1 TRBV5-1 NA CASSLGGTTSYNEQFF TGCGCCAGCAGCTTGGGGGGCACGACCTCCTACAATGAGCAGTTCTTC
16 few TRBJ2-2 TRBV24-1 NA CATSAYGRTNTGELFF TGTGCCACCAGTGCCTATGGTAGAACGAACACCGGGGAGCTGTTTTTT
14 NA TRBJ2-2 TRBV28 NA CASSDPWDTGELFF TGTGCCAGCAGTGACCCATGGGACACCGGGGAGCTGTTTTTT
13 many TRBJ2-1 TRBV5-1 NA CASSITGYNEQFF TGCGCCAGCAGCATAACAGGATACAATGAGCAGTTCTTC
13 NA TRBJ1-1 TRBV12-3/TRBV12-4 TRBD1 CASSFGTGGRAFF TGTGCCAGCAGTTTCGGGACAGGGGGCCGAGCTTTCTTT
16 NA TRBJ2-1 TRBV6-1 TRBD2 CASSEALAGGGDEQFF TGTGCCAGCAGTGAAGCACTAGCGGGAGGTGGTGATGAGCAGTTCTTC
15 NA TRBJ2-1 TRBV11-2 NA CASSYGLVDNNEQFF TGTGCCAGCAGTTATGGATTAGTCGATAACAATGAGCAGTTCTTC